In this sample, the clone carrying this TCR beta chain turned up once. This entry belongs to a study of cytomegalovirus exposure and HLA in healthy donors. 60 Vbeta and 13 Jbeta primers were used in PCR. The assay was immunoSEQ multiplex PCR, and TCRdb's table has in-frame clones only and misses some. The repertoire consists of 200,000 to 250,000 clones, with 60% to 80% occurring once and the leading ten covering over 3.5%. The germline gives CDR1 MNHNS, CDR2 SASEGT. CDR3 length equals 13 residues. J was trimmed by 3 bases and V by 4 bases; bases with no gene match: 3. Nominally healthy donors provided the samples, though records likely missed some immune exposures.

The source is a male donor in good health and CMV-seronegative. V usage is TRBV6-1 and J usage is TRBJ2-7; TRBD1 agrees at 7 bases. Material: PBMCs. The CDR3 region is CASSVNRGYEQYF. In DNA form, the CDR3 reads TGTGCCAGCAGTGTAAACAGGGGCTACGAGCAGTACTTC.